This T cell receptor (beta chain) was sequenced during a study of blood T cell repertoires in COVID-19. At the level of the study: The study drew acute and convalescent COVID-19 samples from the United States, Italy and Spain. T cells, B-cell-depleted T cells, or PBMCs supplied cDNA or gDNA.

Study processing details: Reference gene primers were amplified, and this amplification served to estimate nucleated cell counts. Some clones are missing from TCRdb's copy, which holds only in-frame ones; the method was immunoSEQ multiplex PCR. The D gene and trimming were derived from the DNA, and the V and J assignments and clone size from that table. In the table there are hundreds of thousands of clones, 70% to 90% of which are singletons. After removal of 3 bases from V and 0 bases from J, the junction contained 16 bases not matched to a gene. The CDR3 is 20 amino acids. The chain links TRBV23-1 to TRBJ2-2; 7 nucleotides align to TRBD1. TRBV23-1 is filed as an ORF, its function uncertain. The clonotype originates from a woman between 25 and 40 years old with acute or convalescent COVID-19. Sequencing input: peripheral blood. In nucleotides, the CDR3 is TGCGCCAGCAGTCAGGGATCCGGGACAGCGAAAGAGACGAACACCGGGGAGCTGTTTTTT. Its translation: CASSQGSGTAKETNTGELFF.